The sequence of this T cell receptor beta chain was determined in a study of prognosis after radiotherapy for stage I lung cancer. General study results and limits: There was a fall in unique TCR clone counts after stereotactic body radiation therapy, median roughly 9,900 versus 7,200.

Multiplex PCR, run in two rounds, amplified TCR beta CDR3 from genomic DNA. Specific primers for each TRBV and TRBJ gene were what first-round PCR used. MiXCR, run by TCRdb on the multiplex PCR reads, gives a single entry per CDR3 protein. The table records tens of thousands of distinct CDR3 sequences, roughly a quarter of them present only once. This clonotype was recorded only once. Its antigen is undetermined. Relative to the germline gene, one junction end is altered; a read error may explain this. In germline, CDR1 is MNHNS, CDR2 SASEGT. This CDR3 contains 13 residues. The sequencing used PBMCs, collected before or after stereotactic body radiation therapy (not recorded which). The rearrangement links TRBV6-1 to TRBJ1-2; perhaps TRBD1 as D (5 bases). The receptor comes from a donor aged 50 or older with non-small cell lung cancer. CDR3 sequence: CARSDDSNYGYTF. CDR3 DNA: TGTGCCAGAAGTGACGACAGTAACTATGGCTACACCTTC.